This T cell receptor (beta chain) was documented in a study of T cells after yellow fever vaccination. This clonotype was found a few times. There are 17 residues in the CDR3. Per germline, CDR1 SGHVS and CDR2 FQNEAQ. After removal of 2 bases from V and 6 bases from J, the junction contained 14 bases not matched to a gene. As TCR cDNA was made by 5'RACE template switching, a universal primer site and UMIs were added. Each CDR3 protein is one row after TCRdb ran MiXCR on the 5' RACE reads. The sample includes about 74,000 distinct CDR3 sequences, about 6.6% of them seen just once. This material consisted of CD8+ T cells sorted from PBMCs, taken 5 to 6 days after the first yellow fever vaccination. The rearrangement joins TRBV7-8 to TRBJ2-7; 9 bases line up with TRBD1. This clonotype originated in a man aged 18 to 35 who received the YFV17D yellow fever vaccine. CDR3 nucleotide sequence: TGTGCCAGCAGCTTATCCGGGGACAGGGCCTTACCCAGCGAGCAGTACTTC. Protein product: CASSLSGDRALPSEQYF.